The 8 T cell receptor beta chains below all came from one sample that was sequenced in a study of T-cell memory formation after mild COVID-19. TCRdb redid the calling of the 5' RACE reads with MiXCR, one entry per CDR3 protein. The data show roughly 580,000 distinct CDR3 sequences, with roughly 18% seen just once and approximately 12% held by the top ten. The specimen was PBMCs or a T cell subset sorted from them (not recorded which). These receptors all stem from an adult woman who had mild COVID-19 (a few samples of this study predate the infection). Cell type and time point are not known.

This clonotype has more than one count but fewer than ten. The genes are TRBV7-2 and TRBJ2-7, with 8 bases aligning to TRBD1. Germline values: CDR1 SGHTA, CDR2 FQGNSA. The CDR3 spans 16 residues. Trimming took 5 bases from V and 0 from J; bases not matched to a gene: 9. CDR3 coding DNA: TGTGCCAGCAGCCGGGGGCGGACAGGGACCTCCTACGAGCAGTACTTC. It is translated as CASSRGRTGTSYEQYF.

This chain connects TRBV2 to TRBJ2-2, with no clear D. The V gene's germline CDR1 is SNHLY and CDR2 FYNNEI. The CDR3 spans 14 residues. V was shortened by 7 bases and J by 4 bases, with 13 bases between the two germline ends. In nucleotides, the CDR3 is TGTGCCAGCATATTCGAGATTACCACCGGGGAGCTGTTTTTT. Translated: CASIFEITTGELFF.

The CDR3 reads CASSFPWGTEAFF. In DNA form, the CDR3 reads TGTGCCAGCAGCTTTCCTTGGGGCACTGAAGCTTTCTTT. The V call is TRBV7-2, the J call TRBJ1-1; no definite D call. The CDR3 runs to 13 residues. Per germline, CDR1 SGHTA and CDR2 FQGNSA. Trimming removed 3 bases at V and 4 bases at J, with 9 bases between.

This clonotype was seen more than once but under ten times. The chain couples TRBV27 to TRBJ2-1; 16 positions agree with TRBD2. The CDR3 is made up of 16 amino acids. J was trimmed by 4 bases and V by 8 bases; bases with no gene match: 5. Per the germline V gene, CDR1 is MNHEY and CDR2 is SMNVEV (reference sequence). The CDR3 here is CASSGLAGGPYNEQFF. For the CDR3, the DNA is TGTGCCAGCTCGGGACTAGCGGGGGGGCCTTACAATGAGCAGTTCTTC.

The V gene is TRBV24-1, the J gene TRBJ2-2; weak D call: TRBD1 (6 bases). Trimming cost V 4 bases and J 5 bases, with 10 bases left between them. Per germline, CDR1 KGHDR and CDR2 SFDVKD. This CDR3 has 14 amino acids. CDR3 sequence (DNA): TGTGCCACCAGTGAGGTACAGGGAACCGGGGAGCTGTTTTTT. This sequence encodes CATSEVQGTGELFF.

The rearrangement uses TRBV5-1 and TRBJ2-2; D perhaps matches TRBD1 (6 bases). Germline V gene sequence: CDR1 SGHRS, CDR2 YFSETQ. Trimming stripped 3 bases from V and 1 base from J, with 10 bases between. This CDR3 spans 15 amino acids. This chain's CDR3 is CASSSGQRNTGELFF. DNA for the CDR3: TGCGCCAGCAGCTCAGGACAGCGGAACACCGGGGAGCTGTTTTTT.

This clonotype was observed a few times. The chain combines TRBV6-6 with TRBJ2-3; 8 bases are a match to TRBD2. The CDR3 is made up of 13 amino acids. CDR1 MNHNY and CDR2 SVGAGI come from the germline V gene (reference sequence). With 8 bases clipped from V and 6 bases from J, the junction kept 7 bases outside the gene matches. CDR3 in amino acids: CASGSGGADTQYF. The CDR3 region has the DNA TGTGCCAGCGGGAGCGGGGGCGCGGATACGCAGTATTTT.

The DNA of the CDR3 is TGTGCCAGCAGTTACCTAGGGACTACTATCTACGAGCAGTACTTC. Translating it yields CASSYLGTTIYEQYF. The chain carries TRBV6-2 or TRBV6-3 and TRBJ2-7; 7 bases agree with TRBD2. The V and J ends lost 2 bases and 3 bases, in that order; junction bases with no gene match: 7. Germline-derived CDR1 and CDR2 are MNHEY and SVGEGT. There are 15 residues in the CDR3.